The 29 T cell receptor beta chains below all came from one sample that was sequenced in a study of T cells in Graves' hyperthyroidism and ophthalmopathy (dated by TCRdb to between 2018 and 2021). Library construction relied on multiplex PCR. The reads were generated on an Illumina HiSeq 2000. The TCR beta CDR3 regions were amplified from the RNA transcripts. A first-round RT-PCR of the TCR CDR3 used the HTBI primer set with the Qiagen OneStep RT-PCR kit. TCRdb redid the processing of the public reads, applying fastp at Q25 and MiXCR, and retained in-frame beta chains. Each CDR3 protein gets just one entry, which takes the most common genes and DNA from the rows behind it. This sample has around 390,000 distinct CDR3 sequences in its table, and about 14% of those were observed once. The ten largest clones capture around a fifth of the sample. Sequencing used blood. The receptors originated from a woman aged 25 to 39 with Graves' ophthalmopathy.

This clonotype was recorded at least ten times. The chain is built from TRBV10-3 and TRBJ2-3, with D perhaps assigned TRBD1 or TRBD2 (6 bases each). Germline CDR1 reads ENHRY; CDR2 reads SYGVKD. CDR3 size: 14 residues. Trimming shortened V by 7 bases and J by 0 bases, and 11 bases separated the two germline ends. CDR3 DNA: TGTGCCATCACCCAGGGGACTAGCACAGATACGCAGTATTTT. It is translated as CAITQGTSTDTQYF.

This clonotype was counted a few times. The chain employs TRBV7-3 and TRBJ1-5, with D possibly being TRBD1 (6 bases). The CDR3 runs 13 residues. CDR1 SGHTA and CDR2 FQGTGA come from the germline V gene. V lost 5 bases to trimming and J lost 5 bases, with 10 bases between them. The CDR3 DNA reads TGTGCCAGCAGCCTGGACAGTGATCAGCCCCAGCATTTT. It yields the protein CASSLDSDQPQHF.

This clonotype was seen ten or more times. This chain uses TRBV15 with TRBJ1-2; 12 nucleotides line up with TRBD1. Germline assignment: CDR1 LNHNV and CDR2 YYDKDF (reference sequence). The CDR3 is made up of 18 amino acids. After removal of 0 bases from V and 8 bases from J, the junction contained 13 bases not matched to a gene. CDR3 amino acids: CATSREGDRGRLASGYTF. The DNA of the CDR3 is TGTGCCACCAGCAGAGAGGGGGACAGGGGGCGCTTAGCCTCGGGCTACACCTTC.

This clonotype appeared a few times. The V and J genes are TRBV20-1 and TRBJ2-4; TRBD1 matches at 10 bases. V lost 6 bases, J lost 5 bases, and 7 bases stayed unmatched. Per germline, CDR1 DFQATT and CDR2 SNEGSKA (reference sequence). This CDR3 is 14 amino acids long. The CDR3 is CSATSGTGENIQYF. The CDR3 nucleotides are TGCAGTGCAACATCCGGGACAGGGGAAAACATTCAGTACTTC.

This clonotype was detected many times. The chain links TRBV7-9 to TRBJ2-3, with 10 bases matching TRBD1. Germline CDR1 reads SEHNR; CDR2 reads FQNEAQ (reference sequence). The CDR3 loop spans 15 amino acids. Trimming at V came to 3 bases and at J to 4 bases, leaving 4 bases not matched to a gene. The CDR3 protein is CASSFDRGPPDTQYF. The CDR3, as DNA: TGTGCCAGCAGCTTTGACAGGGGGCCCCCAGATACGCAGTATTTT.

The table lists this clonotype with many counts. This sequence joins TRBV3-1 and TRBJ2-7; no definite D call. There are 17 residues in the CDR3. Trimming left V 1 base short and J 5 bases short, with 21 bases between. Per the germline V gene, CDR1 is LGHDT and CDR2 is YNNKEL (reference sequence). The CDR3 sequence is CASSQGPYQRSLDEQYF. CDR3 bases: TGTGCCAGCAGCCAAGGCCCCTATCAGCGTTCTCTTGACGAGCAGTACTTC.

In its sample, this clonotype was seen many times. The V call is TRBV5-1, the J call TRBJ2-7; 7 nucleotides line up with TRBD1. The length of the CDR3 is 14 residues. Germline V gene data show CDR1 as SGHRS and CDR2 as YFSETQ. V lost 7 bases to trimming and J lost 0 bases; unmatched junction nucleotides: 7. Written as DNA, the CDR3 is TGCGCCAGCCGTCCTTGGGACAGCTCCTACGAGCAGTACTTC. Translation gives CASRPWDSSYEQYF.

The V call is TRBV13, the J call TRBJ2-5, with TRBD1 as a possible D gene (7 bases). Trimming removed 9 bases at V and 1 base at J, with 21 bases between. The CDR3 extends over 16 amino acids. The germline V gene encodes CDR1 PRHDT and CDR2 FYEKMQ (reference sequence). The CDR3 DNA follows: TGTGCCAGTACGCGAGGTGGAGGGGGCCCCCAAGAGACCCAGTACTTC. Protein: CASTRGGGGPQETQYF.

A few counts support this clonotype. The CDR3 DNA sequence: TGTGCCAGCGCTAAGGACAGCCAAGAGACCCAGTACTTC. This sequence encodes CASAKDSQETQYF. The chain joins TRBV25-1 to TRBJ2-5; tentative D call: TRBD1 (6 bases). V gave up 8 bases and J gave up 1 base, with 11 bases separating them. This CDR3 is built from 13 residues. Germline lookup yields CDR1 MGHDK and CDR2 SYGVNS. Based on the CDR3 plus reference TRBV25-1 and TRBJ2-5, the full variable domain is EADIYQTPRYLVIGTGKKITLECSQTMGHDKMYWYQQDPGMELHLIHYSYGVNSTEKGDLSSESTVSRIRTEHFPLTLESARPSHTSQYLCASAKDSQETQYFGPGTRLLVL.

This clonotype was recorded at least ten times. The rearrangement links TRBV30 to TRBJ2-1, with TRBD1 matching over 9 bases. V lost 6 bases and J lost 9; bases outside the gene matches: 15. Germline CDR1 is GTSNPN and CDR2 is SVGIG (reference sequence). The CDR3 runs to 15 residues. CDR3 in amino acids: CACGLRDRVMGEQFF. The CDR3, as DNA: TGTGCCTGCGGTCTCCGGGACAGGGTGATGGGTGAGCAGTTCTTC. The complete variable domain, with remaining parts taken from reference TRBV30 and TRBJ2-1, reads SQTIHQWPATLVQPVGSPLSLECTVEGTSNPNLYWYRQAAGRGLQLLFYSVGIGQISSEVPQNLSASRPQDRQFILSSKKLLLSDSGFYLCACGLRDRVMGEQFFGPGTRLTVL.

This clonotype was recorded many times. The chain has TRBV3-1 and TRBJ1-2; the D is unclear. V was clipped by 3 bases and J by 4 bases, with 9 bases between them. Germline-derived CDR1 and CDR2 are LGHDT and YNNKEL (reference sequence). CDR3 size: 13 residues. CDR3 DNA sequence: TGTGCCAGCAGCCAGAGCGTGGGCTATGGCTACACCTTC. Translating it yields CASSQSVGYGYTF.

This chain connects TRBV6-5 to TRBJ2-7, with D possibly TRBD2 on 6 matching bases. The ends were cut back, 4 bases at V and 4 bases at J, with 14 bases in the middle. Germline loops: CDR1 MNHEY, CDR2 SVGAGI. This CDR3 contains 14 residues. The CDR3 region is CASSFGGSWYEQYF. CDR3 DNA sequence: TGTGCCAGCAGTTTTGGGGGGAGTTGGTACGAGCAGTACTTC.

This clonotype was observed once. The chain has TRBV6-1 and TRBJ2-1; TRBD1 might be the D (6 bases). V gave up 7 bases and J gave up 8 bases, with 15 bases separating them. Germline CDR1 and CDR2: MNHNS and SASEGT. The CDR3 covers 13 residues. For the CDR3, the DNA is TGTGCCAGCAAAGGTGGGGGCGGAGATGAGCAGTTCTTC. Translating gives CASKGGGGDEQFF.

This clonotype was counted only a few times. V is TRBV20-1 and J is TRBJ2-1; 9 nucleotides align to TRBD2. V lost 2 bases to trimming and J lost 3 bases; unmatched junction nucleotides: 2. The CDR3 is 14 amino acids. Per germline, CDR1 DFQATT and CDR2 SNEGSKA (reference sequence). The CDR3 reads CSARSSGDYNEQFF. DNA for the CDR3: TGCAGTGCTAGATCTAGCGGGGACTACAATGAGCAGTTCTTC.

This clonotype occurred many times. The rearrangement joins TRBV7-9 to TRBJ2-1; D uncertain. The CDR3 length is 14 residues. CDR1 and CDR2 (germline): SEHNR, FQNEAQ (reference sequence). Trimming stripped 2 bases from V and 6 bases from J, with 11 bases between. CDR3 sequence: CASSLLSVGNEQFF. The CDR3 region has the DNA TGTGCCAGCAGCTTACTTTCAGTGGGCAATGAGCAGTTCTTC.

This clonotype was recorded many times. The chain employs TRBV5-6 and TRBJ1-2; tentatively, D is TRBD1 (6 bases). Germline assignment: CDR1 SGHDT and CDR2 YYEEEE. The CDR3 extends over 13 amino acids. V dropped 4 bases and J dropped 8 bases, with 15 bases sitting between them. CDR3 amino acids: CASSLGGSRGYTF. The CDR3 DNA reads TGTGCCAGCAGCCTGGGGGGCAGCAGAGGCTACACCTTC.

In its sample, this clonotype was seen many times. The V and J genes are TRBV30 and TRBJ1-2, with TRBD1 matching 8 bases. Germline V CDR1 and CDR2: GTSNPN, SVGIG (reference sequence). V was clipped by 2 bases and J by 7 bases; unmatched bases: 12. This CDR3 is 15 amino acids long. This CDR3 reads CAWSPPDRDDGGYTF. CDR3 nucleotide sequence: TGTGCCTGGAGTCCCCCGGACAGGGATGATGGTGGCTACACCTTC.

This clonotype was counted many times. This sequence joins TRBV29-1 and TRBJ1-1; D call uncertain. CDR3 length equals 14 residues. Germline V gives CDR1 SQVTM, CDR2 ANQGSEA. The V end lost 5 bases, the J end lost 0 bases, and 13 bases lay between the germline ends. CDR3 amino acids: CSVLGMGLNTEAFF. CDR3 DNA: TGCAGCGTTTTAGGGATGGGCCTGAACACTGAAGCTTTCTTT.

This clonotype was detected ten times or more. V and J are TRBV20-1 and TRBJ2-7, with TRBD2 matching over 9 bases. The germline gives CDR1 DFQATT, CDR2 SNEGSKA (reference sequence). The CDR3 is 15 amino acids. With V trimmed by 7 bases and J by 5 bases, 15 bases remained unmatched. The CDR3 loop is CSVQRGGTSKDEQYF. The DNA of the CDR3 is TGCAGTGTCCAGAGGGGGGGGACTAGCAAGGACGAGCAGTACTTC.

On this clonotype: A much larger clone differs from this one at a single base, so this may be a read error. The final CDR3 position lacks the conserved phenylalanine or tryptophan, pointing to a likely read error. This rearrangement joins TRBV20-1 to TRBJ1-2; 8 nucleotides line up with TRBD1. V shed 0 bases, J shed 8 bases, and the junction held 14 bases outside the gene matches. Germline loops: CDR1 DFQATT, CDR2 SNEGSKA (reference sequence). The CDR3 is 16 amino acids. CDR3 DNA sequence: TGCAGTGCTAGAGAACGCGACAGGGGACCCACGAGCGGCTACACCCTC. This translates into CSARERDRGPTSGYTL.

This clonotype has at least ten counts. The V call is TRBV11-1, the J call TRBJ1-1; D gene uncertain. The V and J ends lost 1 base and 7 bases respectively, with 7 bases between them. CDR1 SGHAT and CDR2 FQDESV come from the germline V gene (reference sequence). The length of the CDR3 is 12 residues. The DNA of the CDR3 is TGTGCCAGCAGCTTAGGGAGTCGTGAAGCTTTCTTT. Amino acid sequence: CASSLGSREAFF.

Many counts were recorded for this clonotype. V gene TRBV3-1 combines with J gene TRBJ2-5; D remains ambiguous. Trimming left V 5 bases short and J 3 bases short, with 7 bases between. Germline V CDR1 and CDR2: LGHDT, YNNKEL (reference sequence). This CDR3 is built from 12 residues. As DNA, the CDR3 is TGTGCCAGCAGCTATATAAAAGAGACCCAGTACTTC. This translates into CASSYIKETQYF.

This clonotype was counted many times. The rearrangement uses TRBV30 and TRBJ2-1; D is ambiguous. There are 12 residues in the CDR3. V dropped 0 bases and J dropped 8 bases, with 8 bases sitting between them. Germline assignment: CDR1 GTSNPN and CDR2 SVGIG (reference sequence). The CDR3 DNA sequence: TGTGCCTGGAGTGTACACGGGTATGAGCAGTTCTTC. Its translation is CAWSVHGYEQFF.

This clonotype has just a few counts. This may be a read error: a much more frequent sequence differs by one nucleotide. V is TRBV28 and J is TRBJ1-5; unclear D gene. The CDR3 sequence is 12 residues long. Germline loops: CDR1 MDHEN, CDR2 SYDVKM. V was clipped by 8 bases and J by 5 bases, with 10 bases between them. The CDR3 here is CASHIPDQPQHF. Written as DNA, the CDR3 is TGTGCCAGCCACATCCCCGATCAGCCCCAGCATTTT.

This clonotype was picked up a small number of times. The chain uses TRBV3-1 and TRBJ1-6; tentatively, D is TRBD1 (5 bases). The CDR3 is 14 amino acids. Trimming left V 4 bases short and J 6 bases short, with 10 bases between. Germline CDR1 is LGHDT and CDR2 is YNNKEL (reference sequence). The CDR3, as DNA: TGTGCCAGCAGCCCAGGGTTGGGTAATTCACCCCTCCACTTT. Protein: CASSPGLGNSPLHF.

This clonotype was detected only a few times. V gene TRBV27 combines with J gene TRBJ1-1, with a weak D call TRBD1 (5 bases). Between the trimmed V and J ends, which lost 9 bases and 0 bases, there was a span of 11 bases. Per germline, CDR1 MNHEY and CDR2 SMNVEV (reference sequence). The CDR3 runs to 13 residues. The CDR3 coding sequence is TGTGCCAGTCAGGGAATTTTGAACACTGAAGCTTTCTTT. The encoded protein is CASQGILNTEAFF.

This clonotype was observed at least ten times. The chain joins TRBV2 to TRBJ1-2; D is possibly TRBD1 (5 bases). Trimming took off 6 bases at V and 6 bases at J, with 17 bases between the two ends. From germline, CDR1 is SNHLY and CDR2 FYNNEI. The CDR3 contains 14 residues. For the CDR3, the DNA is TGTGCCAGCAGCGGGACGGCACGGGGCCATGGCTACACCTTC. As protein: CASSGTARGHGYTF. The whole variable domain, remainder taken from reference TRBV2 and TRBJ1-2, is EPEVTQTPSHQVTQMGQEVILRCVPISNHLYFYWYRQILGQKVEFLVSFYNNEISEKSEIFDDQFSVERPDGSNFTLKIRSTKLEDSAMYFCASSGTARGHGYTFGSGTRLTVV.

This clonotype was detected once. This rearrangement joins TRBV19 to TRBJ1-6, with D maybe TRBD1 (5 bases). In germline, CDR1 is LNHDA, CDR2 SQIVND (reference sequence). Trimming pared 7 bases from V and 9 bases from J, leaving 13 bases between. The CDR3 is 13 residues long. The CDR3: CASKGEGSSPLHF. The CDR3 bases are TGTGCCAGTAAAGGGGAGGGATCTTCACCCCTCCACTTT.

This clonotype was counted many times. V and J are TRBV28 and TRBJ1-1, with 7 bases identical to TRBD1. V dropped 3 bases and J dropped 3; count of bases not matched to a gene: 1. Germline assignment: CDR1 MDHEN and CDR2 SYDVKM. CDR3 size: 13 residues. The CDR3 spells CASSLDRYTEAFF. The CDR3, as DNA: TGTGCCAGCAGTTTGGACAGGTACACTGAAGCTTTCTTT. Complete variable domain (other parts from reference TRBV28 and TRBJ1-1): DVKVTQSSRYLVKRTGEKVFLECVQDMDHENMFWYRQDPGLGLRLIYFSYDVKMKEKGDIPEGYSVSREKKERFSLILESASTNQTSMYLCASSLDRYTEAFFGQGTRLTVV.